A single sample gave rise to the 9 T cell receptor beta chains below, sequenced in a study of control samples from healthy donors and cancer patients (TCRdb year 2020). Libraries were built with the immunoSEQ multiplex PCR assay. Not all clones reach the TCRdb copy of this immuneACCESS table, which keeps in-frame sequences only. Checked studies attribute under half of the gap to unresolved V genes and leave the rest unexplained. The sample table shows around 180,000 clones, and about 90% are seen once. Jointly, the top ten make up 2% of the sample. Sequenced material: blood. The receptors shown here come from a woman aged 40 to 50 in good health.

The V and J genes are TRBV9 and TRBJ2-1, with TRBD1 identical over 7 bases. The germline V gene encodes CDR1 SGDLS and CDR2 YYNGEE. The junction had 3 bases not matched to a gene; V was cut back by 3 bases and J by 6 bases. The length of the CDR3 is 13 residues. In DNA, the CDR3 is TGTGCCAGCAGCGCTGACAGGGTCAATGAGCAGTTCTTC. As protein: CASSADRVNEQFF.

The chain recombines TRBV5-1 with TRBJ1-5, with unresolved D. The germline V gene encodes CDR1 SGHRS and CDR2 YFSETQ. This CDR3 has 17 residues. Trimming shortened V by 1 base and J by 1 base, and 15 bases separated the two germline ends. The CDR3 protein is CASSLRRTRISNQPQHF. The CDR3 coding sequence is TGCGCCAGCAGCTTGAGAAGAACCCGAATCAGCAATCAGCCCCAGCATTTT.

The chain joins TRBV12-3 or TRBV12-4 to TRBJ1-1, with D hard to call. V lost 4 bases, J lost 1 base, and 7 bases lay in between. The CDR3 is 13 amino acids. CDR3 DNA sequence: TGTGCCAGCAGTTGGAGGGCGAACACTGAAGCTTTCTTT. This encodes CASSWRANTEAFF.

This chain connects TRBV29-1 to TRBJ2-7; D may be TRBD2 (6 bases). This CDR3 has 11 amino acids. Looked up from germline, CDR1 is SQVTM and CDR2 is ANQGSEA. The CDR3 loop is CTGGDSYEQYF. The CDR3 DNA reads TGCACAGGAGGGGACTCCTACGAGCAGTACTTC.

This clone occurred a few times. The chain is built from TRBV5-4 and TRBJ1-5; 10 nucleotides agree with TRBD1. CDR1 SGHNT and CDR2 YYREEE come from the germline V gene (reference sequence). This CDR3 has 16 amino acids. V lost 4 bases to trimming and J lost 3 bases; unmatched junction nucleotides: 7. DNA of the CDR3: TGTGCCAGCAGCGATTCGGGACAGGGGTACAATCAGCCCCAGCATTTT. This encodes CASSDSGQGYNQPQHF.

This clone was counted only a few times. The V gene is TRBV2, the J gene TRBJ1-2; D gene uncertain. This CDR3 has 12 amino acids. Germline CDR1 reads SNHLY; CDR2 reads FYNNEI. V was trimmed by 4 bases and J by 8 bases, leaving 11 bases between them. CDR3 DNA sequence: TGTGCCAGCAGTGGCGGCCTGGACGGCTACACCTTC. Its translation is CASSGGLDGYTF.

V usage is TRBV29-1 and J usage is TRBJ1-4; D not certain. The CDR3 runs 13 residues. V shed 3 bases and J shed 8 bases, with 13 bases lying between them. Germline CDR1 reads SQVTM; CDR2 reads ANQGSEA. The CDR3 is CSVDGRGEEKLFF. The CDR3 region has the DNA TGCAGCGTTGACGGGCGAGGAGAGGAAAAACTGTTTTTT. Combining the CDR3 with reference TRBV29-1 and TRBJ1-4 gives the whole variable domain SAVISQKPSRDICQRGTSLTIQCQVDSQVTMMFWYRQQPGQSLTLIATANQGSEATYESGFVIDKFPISRPNLTFSTLTVSNMSPEDSSIYLCSVDGRGEEKLFFGSGTQLSVL.

This clone came up a few times. This chain joins TRBV7-2 and TRBJ2-3; D might be TRBD2 (5 bases). Germline lookup yields CDR1 SGHTA and CDR2 FQGNSA. Trimming removed 6 bases from V and 8 bases from J, with 15 bases in between. The CDR3 contains 13 residues. In DNA form, the CDR3 reads TGTGCCAGCAGTGACTACCTACTGGGTACGCAGTATTTT. Residues: CASSDYLLGTQYF.

The V gene is TRBV3-1 (or the pseudogene TRBV3-2), the J gene TRBJ1-2; the D gene is possibly TRBD1 (5 bases). V lost 7 bases to trimming and J lost 6 bases, with 9 bases between them. The germline gives CDR1 LGHDT, CDR2 YNNKEL (reference sequence). The CDR3 is made up of 11 amino acids. CDR3 sequence: CASMGRHGYTF. CDR3 nucleotide sequence: TGTGCCAGCATGGGACGGCATGGCTACACCTTC.